The clone carrying this T cell receptor beta chain came up a few times. This specimen comes from a study of blood T cell repertoires in COVID-19. Study in general: Acute and convalescent COVID-19 specimens originated in the United States, Italy and Spain.

Sequencing was performed with immunoSEQ multiplex PCR; in TCRdb, only in-frame clones are kept and a portion is missing. The sample includes some 150,000 clones, 83% of them seen just once. Germline CDR1 is SEHNR and CDR2 is FQNEAQ (reference sequence). The CDR3 contains 15 residues. Trimming removed 5 bases at V and 5 bases at J, with 18 bases between. The V gene is TRBV7-9, the J gene TRBJ1-2, with D tentatively TRBD1 (5 bases). Specimen: peripheral blood. This receptor was obtained from a woman aged 60-70 years with COVID-19, enrolled during active disease. In DNA form, the CDR3 reads TGTGCCAGCAGCCCCCCCGGCAGGGAGGGTTATGGCTACACCTTC. Its protein is CASSPPGREGYGYTF.